The 23 T cell receptor beta chains presented below share a single source sample, sequenced in a study of cytomegalovirus exposure and HLA in healthy donors. PCR amplification relied on 60 Vbeta primers (plus 13 Jbeta primers). TCRdb keeps only in-frame clones here, not all; method: immunoSEQ multiplex PCR. The table has under 200,000 clones, approximately 84% seen once; the top ten hold about 0.37%. The sequenced sample was PBMCs. Receptors were obtained from a boy aged 2 to 10 in good health and CMV-seronegative.

The chain is built from TRBV6-1 and TRBJ2-2; D is ambiguous. Germline-derived CDR1 and CDR2 are MNHNS and SASEGT. The V end lost 8 bases, the J end lost 7 bases, and 8 bases lay between the germline ends. The CDR3 contains 11 residues. The CDR3 DNA reads TGTGCCAGCGCCCCTAGCGGGGAGCTGTTTTTT. Amino acids: CASAPSGELFF.

V usage is TRBV29-1 and J usage is TRBJ1-4, with D unresolved. With 4 bases removed from V and 8 bases from J, the gap between germline ends came to 11 bases. The CDR3 length is 12 residues. Germline-derived CDR1 and CDR2 are SQVTM and ANQGSEA. The DNA of the CDR3 is TGCAGCGTTGGGCGCACGGAGGAAAAACTGTTTTTT. It specifies CSVGRTEEKLFF.

The chain employs TRBV6-5 and TRBJ2-7; maybe TRBD2 (7 bases). Germline V CDR1 and CDR2: MNHEY, SVGAGI. V lost 0 bases to trimming and J lost 9 bases, with 15 bases between them. This CDR3 spans 14 amino acids. This CDR3 is CASSYSGRGEGQYF. The CDR3, as DNA: TGTGCCAGCAGTTACTCAGGGAGGGGGGAGGGGCAGTACTTC.

V is TRBV7-9 and J is TRBJ1-5; D is perhaps TRBD1 (5 bases). Germline CDR1 is SEHNR and CDR2 is FQNEAQ (reference sequence). V was trimmed by 5 bases and J by 0 bases, leaving 11 bases between them. This CDR3 has 15 residues. The CDR3 loop reads CASSDQGYSNQPQHF. DNA for the CDR3: TGTGCCAGCAGCGATCAGGGATATAGCAATCAGCCCCAGCATTTT.

The chain carries TRBV5-1 and TRBJ2-5; D possibly corresponds to TRBD2 (6 bases). The DNA end lines up better with TRBJ2-7; the J call may be wrong. Germline V gene data show CDR1 as SGHRS and CDR2 as YFSETQ. The CDR3 spans 14 residues. For the CDR3, the DNA is TGCGCCAGCAGCTCCGGGACTGGGACCTACGAGCAGTACTTC. It translates to CASSSGTGTYEQYF.

V and J are TRBV27 and TRBJ1-5, with D unresolved. Trimming took 3 bases from V and 6 from J, leaving 12 bases between them. CDR1 MNHEY and CDR2 SMNVEV come from the germline V gene (reference sequence). CDR3 size: 14 residues. CDR3: CASSLHSSGQPQHF. CDR3 sequence (DNA): TGTGCCAGCAGTTTGCACAGTTCAGGTCAGCCCCAGCATTTT.

This clone was counted a few times. In DNA, the CDR3 is TGTGCCAGTAGCCGGGGGACTAGCGGGAGCGATGAGCAGTTCTTC. It codes for CASSRGTSGSDEQFF. The rearrangement joins TRBV19 to TRBJ2-1; 14 nucleotides align to TRBD2. Germline lookup yields CDR1 LNHDA and CDR2 SQIVND (reference sequence). CDR3 size: 15 residues. V was pared by 6 bases and J by 8 bases, with 6 bases of the junction left unmatched.

The V gene is TRBV27, the J gene TRBJ2-3; 13 bases are a match to TRBD2. With V trimmed by 4 bases and J by 2 bases, 3 bases remained unmatched. The CDR3 is 16 residues long. Germline V gene lookup returns CDR1 MNHEY and CDR2 SMNVEV (reference sequence). The CDR3 nucleotides are TGTGCCAGCAGTTCGGGACTAGCGGGGACCACAGATACGCAGTATTTT. Protein: CASSSGLAGTTDTQYF.

This chain connects TRBV6-6 to TRBJ1-2; D not resolved. Germline V gives CDR1 MNHNY, CDR2 SVGAGI (reference sequence). The CDR3 loop spans 13 amino acids. With 6 bases removed from V and 5 bases from J, the gap between germline ends came to 13 bases. CDR3 sequence (DNA): TGTGCCAGCAGCCCTGATTCAGGTTATGGCTACACCTTC. Encoded protein: CASSPDSGYGYTF.

V gene TRBV2 combines with J gene TRBJ1-5; the match to TRBD1 covers 7 bases. The germline gives CDR1 SNHLY, CDR2 FYNNEI. V trimming: 6 bases; J trimming: 4 bases; junction bases outside the gene matches: 6. CDR3 length equals 14 residues. The CDR3 nucleotides read TGTGCCAGCAGCGTGACAGGGAGAAATCAGCCCCAGCATTTT. Residues: CASSVTGRNQPQHF. The full variable domain, with the rest looked up from reference TRBV2 and TRBJ1-5, is EPEVTQTPSHQVTQMGQEVILRCVPISNHLYFYWYRQILGQKVEFLVSFYNNEISEKSEIFDDQFSVERPDGSNFTLKIRSTKLEDSAMYFCASSVTGRNQPQHFGDGTRLSIL.

The V call is TRBV5-1, the J call TRBJ2-7; D may be TRBD2 (5 bases). Germline-derived CDR1 and CDR2 are SGHRS and YFSETQ. With 2 bases removed from V and 7 bases from J, the gap between germline ends came to 10 bases. This CDR3 comprises 12 residues. CDR3 sequence (DNA): TGCGCCAGCAGCTTTCCGGGGTTAGAGCAGTACTTC. It yields the protein CASSFPGLEQYF.

This chain joins TRBV18 and TRBJ1-2, with D unresolved. This CDR3 has 13 residues. CDR1 and CDR2 from the germline V gene are KGHSH and LQKENI. The V and J ends lost 2 bases and 2 bases respectively, with 6 bases between them. The CDR3 reads CASSPEQNYGYTF. CDR3 coding DNA: TGTGCCAGCTCACCAGAACAGAACTATGGCTACACCTTC.

This clone has just a few counts. The chain uses TRBV6-5 and TRBJ1-1; D is unresolved. Trimming took 5 bases from V and 8 from J, leaving 15 bases between them. Germline V CDR1 and CDR2: MNHEY, SVGAGI. The CDR3 is 13 residues long. The CDR3 DNA is TGTGCCAGCAGTCGTACTGGAGAGGTAGAAGCTTTCTTT. Its translation is CASSRTGEVEAFF.

This clone was recorded only once. The chain couples TRBV30 to TRBJ2-3; 11 nucleotides match TRBD2. CDR1 GTSNPN and CDR2 SVGIG come from the germline V gene (reference sequence). V dropped 2 bases and J dropped 3; count of bases not matched to a gene: 10. There are 17 residues in the CDR3. The CDR3: CAWSSGLAAIKTDTQYF. For the CDR3, the DNA is TGTGCCTGGAGTTCGGGACTAGCGGCCATCAAAACAGATACGCAGTATTTT.

V is TRBV4-1 and J is TRBJ2-2, with 8 nucleotides matching TRBD2. The germline V gene has CDR1 MGHRA and CDR2 YSYEKL. The CDR3 loop spans 15 amino acids. J gave up 6 bases and V 4 bases, and 7 bases lay outside the gene matches. The CDR3 nucleotides read TGCGCCAGCAGCCGGCTAGCGGGTTTCTCCGGGGAGCTGTTTTTT. Residues: CASSRLAGFSGELFF.

The rearrangement uses TRBV6-6 and TRBJ2-3; 8 bases are a match to TRBD2. This CDR3 has 15 amino acids. Germline CDR1 reads MNHNY; CDR2 reads SVGAGI (reference sequence). V dropped 6 bases and J dropped 0; count of bases not matched to a gene: 5. CDR3 in DNA: TGTGCCAGCAGCCTCCTAGCGGGTAGCACAGATACGCAGTATTTT. Translation gives CASSLLAGSTDTQYF.

This rearrangement joins TRBV25-1 to TRBJ1-1; possibly TRBD1 for D (6 bases). This CDR3 comprises 13 residues. CDR1 is MGHDK and CDR2 is SYGVNS in the germline V gene. V dropped 5 bases and J dropped 6 bases, with 13 bases sitting between them. The CDR3 bases are TGTGCCAGCAGTTTGAACAGGGATGCTGAAGCTTTCTTT. Protein: CASSLNRDAEAFF. The whole variable domain, remainder taken from reference TRBV25-1 and TRBJ1-1, is EADIYQTPRYLVIGTGKKITLECSQTMGHDKMYWYQQDPGMELHLIHYSYGVNSTEKGDLSSESTVSRIRTEHFPLTLESARPSHTSQYLCASSLNRDAEAFFGQGTRLTVV.

The V gene is TRBV29-1, the J gene TRBJ2-3; 7 bases align to TRBD2. V dropped 5 bases and J dropped 3; count of bases not matched to a gene: 8. Germline-derived CDR1 and CDR2 are SQVTM and ANQGSEA. The length of the CDR3 is 14 residues. CDR3: CSVYLAEITDTQYF. In DNA form, the CDR3 reads TGCAGCGTTTATCTAGCGGAAATTACAGATACGCAGTATTTT.

The V gene is TRBV15, the J gene TRBJ1-2, with TRBD1 identical over 10 bases. The CDR3 has 17 amino acids. The J segment lost 3 bases and the V segment lost 1 base, leaving 8 bases of the junction unmatched. Germline V gene data show CDR1 as LNHNV and CDR2 as YYDKDF (reference sequence). As DNA, the CDR3 is TGTGCCACCAGCAGAGGGGGGACAGGGGAATGGTACTATGGCTACACCTTC. Protein product: CATSRGGTGEWYYGYTF.

This sequence joins TRBV7-3 and TRBJ2-5, with D perhaps matching TRBD1 (6 bases). CDR1 is SGHTA, CDR2 FQGTGA, per germline. The CDR3 runs 14 residues. V was trimmed by 5 bases and J by 5 bases, leaving 15 bases between them. The CDR3 spells CASSRQGSGETQYF. As DNA, the CDR3 is TGTGCCAGCAGCAGGCAGGGGTCCGGTGAGACCCAGTACTTC.

The chain employs TRBV27 and TRBJ2-7; TRBD2 matches at 14 bases. CDR3 size: 16 residues. Germline V lookup: CDR1 MNHEY, CDR2 SMNVEV (reference sequence). V shed 5 bases and J 7 bases; nucleotides not matched to a gene: 10. CDR3 amino acids: CASSQGPGLAGVEQYF. CDR3 DNA sequence: TGTGCCAGCAGTCAAGGGCCGGGACTAGCGGGAGTTGAGCAGTACTTC.

The chain combines TRBV4-1 with TRBJ1-5; weak D call: TRBD1 (5 bases). Trimming removed 0 bases from V and 7 bases from J, with 13 bases in between. This CDR3 region has 15 residues. From germline, CDR1 is MGHRA and CDR2 YSYEKL. DNA of the CDR3: TGCGCCAGCAGCCAAGATAACAGGTTAGGGCAGCCCCAGCATTTT. Residues: CASSQDNRLGQPQHF.

The genes are TRBV9 and TRBJ1-3, with no clear D. The germline V gene has CDR1 SGDLS and CDR2 YYNGEE. The CDR3 consists of 13 residues. Deletions cut 0 bases from V and 4 bases from J, with 5 bases between. CDR3 loop: CASSVAQGNTIYF. CDR3 DNA sequence: TGTGCCAGCAGCGTAGCACAGGGAAACACCATATATTTT.